These T cell receptor beta chains were read from a single sample in a study of PD-1 blockade in mismatch repair-deficient tumors. Data came from immunoSEQ multiplex PCR; TCRdb stores just in-frame clones and leaves some out. The repertoire includes 77,000 or so clones, 80% to 90% of them detected once, and around 5.1% sits in the top ten. The material was peripheral blood, obtained 44 weeks after starting pembrolizumab. These receptor sequences come from an adult with mismatch repair-deficient cancer. CDR3s include the opening cysteine and the closing phenylalanine or tryptophan. A D gene is named only where the DNA matches it firmly. Clone sizes are given selectively: once, few, many, or a class where the clone is expanded.

>TRBJ1-2|TRBV6-1|-|few
CASSDSGDQRGYTF
TGTGCCAGCAGTGATAGCGGAGACCAGCGGGGCTACACCTTC
>TRBJ1-1|TRBV7-9|-|-
CASSKVADTEAFF
TGTGCCAGCAGCAAGGTGGCGGACACTGAAGCTTTCTTT
>TRBJ1-1|TRBV5-8|-|-
CASSLEGSRRKNTEAFF
TGTGCCAGCAGCTTAGAGGGATCCAGGCGGAAGAACACTGAAGCTTTCTTT
>TRBJ2-5|TRBV19|-|-
CASTTGTGVETQYF
TGTGCCAGTACAACAGGGACTGGGGTGGAGACCCAGTACTTC
>TRBJ1-1|TRBV29-1|-|-
CSVEGRTEAFF
TGCAGCGTTGAAGGGCGTACTGAAGCTTTCTTT
>TRBJ2-2|TRBV28|-|-
CATLAGARSGELFF
TGTGCCACCTTGGCGGGTGCTAGGTCCGGGGAGCTGTTTTTT
>TRBJ2-7|TRBV11-2|-|-
CASSFSAGTRYEQYF
TGTGCCAGCAGCTTTAGCGCAGGCACGCGCTACGAGCAGTACTTC
>TRBJ2-3|TRBV25-1|-|-
CASTQSDTQYF
TGTGCCAGCACCCAGTCAGATACGCAGTATTTT
>TRBJ2-1|TRBV7-9|-|once
CASSLGPDTYNEQFF
TGTGCCAGCAGCTTAGGCCCTGATACCTACAATGAGCAGTTCTTC
>TRBJ1-2|TRBV15|-|-
CATSRDTTDYGYTF
TGTGCCACCAGCAGAGATACTACAGACTATGGCTACACCTTC
>TRBJ1-1|TRBV9|-|-
CASSARQTMNTEAFF
TGTGCCAGCAGCGCGCGACAGACAATGAACACTGAAGCTTTCTTT
>TRBJ2-3|TRBV19|TRBD2|-
CASSSTAGSTDTQYF
TGTGCCAGTAGTAGTACAGCGGGAAGCACAGATACGCAGTATTTT
>TRBJ1-1|TRBV19|-|-
CASTSPGLNTEAFF
TGTGCCAGTACATCCCCGGGGCTTAACACTGAAGCTTTCTTT
>TRBJ2-1|TRBV2|TRBD2|-
CASNRLAGKVEDEQFF
TGTGCCAGCAACCGACTAGCGGGAAAGGTTGAGGATGAGCAGTTCTTC
>TRBJ2-1|TRBV6-4|TRBD2|-
CASSSRLAGISEQFF
TGTGCCAGCAGTTCTCGGCTAGCGGGTATTAGTGAGCAGTTCTTC
>TRBJ1-1|TRBV7-3|TRBD1|-
CASSVQGGNTEAFF
TGTGCCAGCAGCGTCCAGGGGGGGAACACTGAAGCTTTCTTT
>TRBJ1-2|TRBV6-5|TRBD1|-
CASTLNRDRGCGNF
TGTGCCAGCACTCTCAACCGGGACAGGGGATGTGGAAACTTC
>TRBJ2-3|TRBV28|-|-
CASGGAFGTDTQYF
TGTGCCAGCGGGGGGGCTTTCGGGACAGATACGCAGTATTTT
>TRBJ2-2|TRBV6-6|-|-
CASSLDDETGELFF
TGTGCCAGCAGTCTGGATGACGAAACCGGGGAGCTGTTTTTT
>TRBJ1-1|TRBV28|-|-
CASSLPPLAFF
TGTGCCAGCAGTCTGCCCCCGCTGGCTTTCTTT
>TRBJ2-1|TRBV7-9|-|once
CASSLGAGNEQFF
TGTGCCAGCAGCTTGGGGGCTGGCAATGAGCAGTTCTTC
>TRBJ1-5|TRBV7-2|-|-
CASSLDRADQPQHF
TGTGCCAGCAGCTTAGACAGGGCGGACCAGCCCCAGCATTTT
>TRBJ1-2|TRBV10-3|-|few
CAISSDGYYGYTF
TGTGCCATCAGTTCGGACGGTTACTATGGCTACACCTTC
>TRBJ2-7|TRBV9|TRBD2|-
CASSPPSSGSTSYEQYF
TGTGCCAGCAGCCCTCCTTCGAGCGGGAGTACATCCTACGAGCAGTACTTC
>TRBJ1-5|TRBV18|-|-
CASSPFTGTGNQPQHF
TGTGCCAGCTCACCATTTACCGGGACGGGCAATCAGCCCCAGCATTTT
>TRBJ1-2|TRBV30|-|-
CAWKGTPSGGYTF
TGTGCCTGGAAAGGGACCCCAAGCGGTGGCTACACCTTC
>TRBJ2-5|TRBV30|-|few
CAWSGPQETQYF
TGTGCCTGGTCCGGGCCTCAAGAGACCCAGTACTTC
>TRBJ1-1|TRBV11-2|-|once
CASSSIQGKQAEAFF
TGTGCCAGCAGCTCGATTCAGGGTAAACAGGCTGAAGCTTTCTTT
>TRBJ2-4|TRBV5-1|TRBD1|-
CASQGQDKNIQYF
TGCGCCAGCCAAGGACAGGACAAAAACATTCAGTACTTC
>TRBJ2-3|TRBV30|-|-
CAWSVLRDGFTDTQYF
TGTGCCTGGAGTGTACTTCGGGACGGATTCACAGATACGCAGTATTTT
>TRBJ2-5|TRBV2|-|-
CASSTDSEETQYF
TGTGCCAGCAGTACCGACAGTGAAGAGACCCAGTACTTC
>TRBJ1-5|TRBV27|-|-
CASSLSARGNQPQHF
TGTGCCAGCAGTTTATCGGCGAGAGGAAATCAGCCCCAGCATTTT
>TRBJ1-1|TRBV5-1|TRBD1|-
CASKSSTGYAEAFF
TGCGCCAGCAAGTCCTCGACAGGGTACGCTGAAGCTTTCTTT
>TRBJ2-1|TRBV27|TRBD2|-
CASRSREGLVNEQFF
TGTGCCAGCAGATCCCGGGAGGGCCTAGTAAATGAGCAGTTCTTC
>TRBJ1-5|TRBV21-1|-|-
CASRKSRENDRGLGQPQHF
TGTGCCAGCCGAAAGAGTAGGGAAAATGACAGGGGGCTCGGGCAGCCCCAGCATTTT
>TRBJ1-4|TRBV2|-|once
CASTIGGGIEKLFF
TGTGCCAGCACCATTGGGGGGGGGATCGAAAAACTGTTTTTT
>TRBJ1-5|TRBV5-8|TRBD1|-
CASSAKGQGPSLQPQHF
TGTGCCAGCAGCGCAAAGGGACAGGGACCATCCCTTCAGCCCCAGCATTTT
>TRBJ1-2|TRBV19|-|-
CASRRENYGYTF
TGTGCCAGTAGAAGGGAAAACTATGGCTACACCTTC
>TRBJ2-1|TRBV2|TRBD2|-
CASSLLAGDFDNEQFF
TGTGCCAGCAGTCTACTAGCGGGGGACTTCGACAATGAGCAGTTCTTC
>TRBJ2-2|TRBV7-3|TRBD1|-
CASSLEAGTGLITGELFF
TGTGCCAGCAGCTTAGAGGCCGGGACAGGGTTAATCACCGGGGAGCTGTTTTTT
>TRBJ1-1|TRBV2|-|few
CASRGTEAFF
TGTGCCAGCCGTGGAACTGAAGCTTTCTTT